This TCR beta chain is from a study of blood T cells in healthy people across ages. Study outcomes and limitations: TCR beta diversity correlated strongly with naive T cell percentage.

In this sample, this clonotype turned up many times. The antigen is unknown. With a J-beta primer mix and a sample-barcoded 5' primer, a second PCR ran about 7 to 11 cycles. TCRdb analysed the 5' RACE reads with MiXCR anew, one entry per CDR3 protein. This sample has hundreds of thousands of distinct CDR3 sequences; about 50% occur once, and the top ten carry approximately 15%. Germline CDR1 reads LGHNA; CDR2 reads YNFKEQ. The germline V and J ends were trimmed by 0 bases and 3 bases, with 11 bases remaining between them. The CDR3 sequence is 15 residues long. The chain carries TRBV4-2 and TRBJ1-2, with a weak D call TRBD1 (6 bases). The sample taken for sequencing was blood. The TCR originated in a woman of 80 years or more in good health. CDR3 loop: CASSQDTQGYYGYTF. Here the CDR3 DNA reads TGTGCCAGCAGCCAAGACACACAGGGATACTATGGCTACACCTTC.